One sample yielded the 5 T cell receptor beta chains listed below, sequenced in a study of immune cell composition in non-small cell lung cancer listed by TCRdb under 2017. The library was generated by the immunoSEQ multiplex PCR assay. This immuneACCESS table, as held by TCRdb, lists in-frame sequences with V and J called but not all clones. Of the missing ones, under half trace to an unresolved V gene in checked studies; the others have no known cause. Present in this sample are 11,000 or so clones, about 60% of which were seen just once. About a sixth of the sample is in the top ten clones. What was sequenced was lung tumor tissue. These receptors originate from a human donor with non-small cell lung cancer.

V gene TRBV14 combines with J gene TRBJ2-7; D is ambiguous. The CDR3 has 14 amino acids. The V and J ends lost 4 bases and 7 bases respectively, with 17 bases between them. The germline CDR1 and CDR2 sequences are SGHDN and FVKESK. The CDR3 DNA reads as TGTGCCAGCAGCCCTGGCCAGAAACCGCCAGAGCAGTACTTC. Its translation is CASSPGQKPPEQYF. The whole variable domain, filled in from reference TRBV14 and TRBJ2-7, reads EAGVTQFPSHSVIEKGQTVTLRCDPISGHDNLYWYRRVMGKEIKFLLHFVKESKQDESGMPNNRFLAERTGGTYSTLKVQPAELEDSGVYFCASSPGQKPPEQYFGPGTRLTVT.

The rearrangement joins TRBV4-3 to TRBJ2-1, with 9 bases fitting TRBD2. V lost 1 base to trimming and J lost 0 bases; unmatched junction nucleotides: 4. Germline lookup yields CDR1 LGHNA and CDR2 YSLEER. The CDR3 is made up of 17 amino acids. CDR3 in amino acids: CASSQGLADRSYNEQFF. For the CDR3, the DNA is TGCGCCAGCAGCCAAGGACTAGCGGACCGCTCCTACAATGAGCAGTTCTTC.

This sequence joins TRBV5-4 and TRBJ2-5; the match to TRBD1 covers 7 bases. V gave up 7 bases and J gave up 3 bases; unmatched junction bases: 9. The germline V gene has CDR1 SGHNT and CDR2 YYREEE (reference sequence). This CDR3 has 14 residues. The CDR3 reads CASGKQGSKETQYF. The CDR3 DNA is TGTGCCAGCGGAAAACAGGGGTCAAAAGAGACCCAGTACTTC.

CDR3 region: CASSVMNRGLRETQYF. The CDR3 bases are TGTGCCAGCAGCGTAATGAACAGGGGGCTGCGAGAGACCCAGTACTTC. The chain has TRBV9 and TRBJ2-5; the match to TRBD1 covers 9 bases. The length of the CDR3 is 16 residues. V was clipped by 1 base and J by 4 bases; unmatched bases: 8. The germline V gene has CDR1 SGDLS and CDR2 YYNGEE.

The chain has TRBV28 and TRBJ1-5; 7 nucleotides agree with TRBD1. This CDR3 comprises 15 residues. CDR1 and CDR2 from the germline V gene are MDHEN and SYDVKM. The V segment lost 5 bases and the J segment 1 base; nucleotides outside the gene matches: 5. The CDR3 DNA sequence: TGTGCCAGCAGTCCCATACAGGGGAGCAATCAGCCCCAGCATTTT. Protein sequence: CASSPIQGSNQPQHF.